This entry lists 13 T cell receptor beta chains sequenced from one sample in a study of T cell clones after liver transplantation. Repertoires were generated with immunoSEQ multiplex PCR, while TCRdb's copy carries only in-frame clones and drops some. The sample has about 11,000 clones; approximately 74% are singletons. Sequencing used CD4+ T cells from blood, obtained approximately 29 months after liver transplant. Receptors were obtained from a human patient who received a liver transplant. Some T cells here may be from the graft donor.

Sample share makes this clone medium-sized (0.01 to 0.1%). The chain has TRBV7-8 and TRBJ2-7, with TRBD2 matching over 11 bases. Trimming took 5 bases from V and 5 from J; bases not matched to a gene: 8. Germline CDR1 and CDR2: SGHVS and FQNEAQ. The CDR3 runs to 15 residues. The CDR3 coding sequence is TGTGCCAGCAGCCCACTAGCGGGAGTGGACCACGAGCAGTACGTC. Protein sequence: CASSPLAGVDHEQYV.

This chain joins TRBV4-3 and TRBJ2-3; TRBD2 matches at 9 bases. The CDR3 is made up of 17 amino acids. The ends lost 3 bases at V and 3 bases at J; junction bases unmatched: 10. Germline CDR1 LGHNA, CDR2 YSLEER. This CDR3 reads CASSQRGSGSITDTQYF. The CDR3 DNA reads as TGCGCCAGCAGCCAGAGGGGTAGCGGGAGTATAACAGATACGCAGTATTTT.

This chain links TRBV11-2 with TRBJ2-7; TRBD2 agrees at 12 bases. The CDR3 covers 15 residues. V shed 2 bases and J 5 bases; nucleotides not matched to a gene: 4. Germline V lookup: CDR1 SGHAT, CDR2 FQNNGV. CDR3 in DNA: TGTGCCAGCAGCTTACTAGCGGGGGGGTTCCACGAGCAGTACTTC. It is translated as CASSLLAGGFHEQYF.

The chain links TRBV5-6 to TRBJ2-7; D gene unclear. Trimming left V 0 bases short and J 6 bases short, with 16 bases between. Germline loops: CDR1 SGHDT, CDR2 YYEEEE. This CDR3 is 15 amino acids long. The CDR3 loop is CASSLANAGLGEQYV. CDR3 sequence (DNA): TGTGCCAGCAGCTTGGCCAATGCTGGGTTGGGCGAGCAGTACGTC.

The chain uses TRBV4-1 and TRBJ2-3, with 10 bases that match TRBD2. The CDR3 totals 21 residues. V was pared by 1 base and J by 3 bases, with 19 bases of the junction left unmatched. Germline CDR1 reads MGHRA; CDR2 reads YSYEKL. The CDR3 sequence is CASSQGGAWVAGGEVTDTQYF. The CDR3 nucleotides read TGCGCCAGCAGCCAAGGAGGGGCCTGGGTAGCGGGGGGCGAGGTGACAGATACGCAGTATTTT.

The chain links TRBV27 to TRBJ1-6; D is unclear. Trimming shortened V by 2 bases and J by 11 bases, and 4 bases separated the two germline ends. Germline CDR1 MNHEY, CDR2 SMNVEV (reference sequence). CDR3 length: 11 residues. The CDR3 bases are TGTGCCAGCAGTTTACCTCCACCCCTCCACTTT. It is translated as CASSLPPPLHF.

The chain recombines TRBV6-4 with TRBJ2-3; D unclear. The CDR3 totals 15 residues. Germline CDR1 is MRHNA and CDR2 is SNTAGT. V shed 2 bases and J shed 0 bases, with 9 bases lying between them. The CDR3 bases are TGTGCCAGCAGTGACGAGGCTGGTAGCACAGATACGCAGTATTTT. Translating gives CASSDEAGSTDTQYF.

This clone was detected only once. CDR3 coding DNA: TGTGCCAGTAGTCTACAGGGTACCTACGAGCAGTACTTC. The encoded protein is CASSLQGTYEQYF. The chain recombines TRBV19 with TRBJ2-7, with D possibly being TRBD1 (6 bases). Germline CDR1 and CDR2: LNHDA and SQIVND (reference sequence). The CDR3 loop spans 13 amino acids. V was cut by 5 bases and J by 2 bases, with 10 bases left in between.

V usage is TRBV28 and J usage is TRBJ1-1; D unclear. The germline V gene encodes CDR1 MDHEN and CDR2 SYDVKM. Trimming removed 4 bases at V and 5 bases at J, with 8 bases between. The CDR3 contains 12 residues. Here the CDR3 DNA reads TGTGCCAGCAGTTGGGCTGGGACTGAAGCTTTCTTT. As protein: CASSWAGTEAFF.

The chain is built from TRBV5-1 and TRBJ1-1; D gene ambiguous. Per the germline V gene, CDR1 is SGHRS and CDR2 is YFSETQ. This CDR3 is 14 amino acids long. V lost 2 bases and J lost 1, with 9 bases in between. CDR3 loop: CASSFFGENTEAFF. CDR3 DNA: TGCGCCAGCAGCTTTTTTGGGGAGAACACTGAAGCTTTCTTT.

This clone was detected only a few times. CDR3: CASSEWEQGAQPQHF. The CDR3 DNA is TGTGCCAGCAGTGAATGGGAACAGGGAGCTCAGCCCCAGCATTTT. The rearrangement joins TRBV6-1 to TRBJ1-5; D is perhaps TRBD1 (6 bases). The CDR3 sequence is 15 residues long. V was pared by 2 bases and J by 6 bases, with 14 bases between. Looked up from germline, CDR1 is MNHNS and CDR2 is SASEGT.

The chain has TRBV27 and TRBJ2-3; D gene unclear. Trimming pared 8 bases from V and 0 bases from J, leaving 12 bases between. The CDR3 runs to 14 residues. The germline V gene encodes CDR1 MNHEY and CDR2 SMNVEV (reference sequence). The CDR3 reads CASSGWPSTDTQYF. The CDR3 region has the DNA TGTGCCAGCTCGGGTTGGCCTAGCACAGATACGCAGTATTTT.

This clone has a handful of counts. This chain connects TRBV10-1 to TRBJ2-2; no definite D call. V was pared by 1 base and J by 7 bases, with 4 bases between. Germline V CDR1 and CDR2: WNHNN, SYGVQD (reference sequence). CDR3 size: 12 residues. This CDR3 reads CASSEFGGELFF. The CDR3 DNA is TGCGCCAGCAGTGAGTTCGGCGGGGAGCTGTTTTTT.